Listed below are T cell receptor beta chains from one sample, sequenced in a study of blood T cells in healthy people across ages. TCRdb used MiXCR to reprocess the 5' RACE reads, holding one entry per CDR3 protein. The table shows hundreds of thousands of distinct CDR3 sequences, with approximately 50% occurring only once. Sequences were obtained from blood. These receptors originate from a man between 60 and 70 years old in good health. Each CDR3 is given with its conserved first and last residue. Fields, in order: D gene, V gene, CDR3 length, J gene, clone size, CDR3 DNA, CDR3 protein. D genes are given only for firm matches. Size is omitted from some rows. Given values are once, few, many or a class for expanded clones.

TRBD1	TRBV9	14	TRBJ2-5	.	TGTGCCAGCAGCGTAGATTGGGGACAGGGAGGCCAGTACTTC	CASSVDWGQGGQYF
.	TRBV10-3	13	TRBJ2-7	.	TGTGCCATCAGTGAGGGGGCAGCATACGAGCAGTACTTC	CAISEGAAYEQYF
.	TRBV5-1	13	TRBJ2-4	few	TGCGCCAGCAGCTTGGCCAGTAAAAACATTCAGTACTTC	CASSLASKNIQYF
TRBD1	TRBV5-1	15	TRBJ2-4	many	TGCGCCAGCAGCTTGAGGCCGACAGGGGAAAACATTCAGTACTTC	CASSLRPTGENIQYF
.	TRBV11-2	14	TRBJ1-2	many	TGTGCCAGCAGCTCGTCACTCTCGGCCTATGGCTACACCTTC	CASSSSLSAYGYTF
TRBD1	TRBV4-1	21	TRBJ1-4	.	TGCGCCAGCAGCCCTCTTCGGGGAGGGGGCTTCTCGGCGGATTCGAATGAAAAACTGTTTTTT	CASSPLRGGGFSADSNEKLFF
TRBD2	TRBV29-1	13	TRBJ2-1	.	TGCAGCGTTGGGAGTAGCGGGGATGGTGAGCAGTTCTTC	CSVGSSGDGEQFF
TRBD1	TRBV3-1	16	TRBJ1-2	.	TGTGCCCGCAGCCGAGGCCTCCGGACAGGGGGCTATGGCTACACCTTC	CARSRGLRTGGYGYTF
.	TRBV2	14	TRBJ1-2	once	TGTGCCAGCAGTGGTAACAGGGTGGGGTATGGCTACACCTTC	CASSGNRVGYGYTF
.	TRBV5-1	16	TRBJ2-5	.	TGCGCCAGCAGCTTGGGTGCGGGGTCTAGCGAGGAGACCCAGTACTTC	CASSLGAGSSEETQYF
.	TRBV7-9	14	TRBJ2-7	many	TGTGCCAGCAGCCCCGCGGGGGCCGCCTACGAGCAGTACTTC	CASSPAGAAYEQYF
.	TRBV7-9	12	TRBJ1-6	.	TGTGCCAGCAGCTTCACTTATTCACCCCTCCACTTT	CASSFTYSPLHF
.	TRBV2	12	TRBJ2-5	few	TGTGCCAGCCTGGGACTCCCAGAGACCCAGTACTTC	CASLGLPETQYF
.	TRBV5-1	14	TRBJ1-1	.	TGCGCCAGCAGCAGCGAACCGGGACACACTGAAGCTTTCTTT	CASSSEPGHTEAFF
TRBD1	TRBV29-1	13	TRBJ1-2	.	TGCAGCGTCGGGGACAGGGGGAGATATGGCTACACCTTC	CSVGDRGRYGYTF
TRBD2	TRBV4-1	14	TRBJ2-5	.	TGCGCCAGCAGCCAAGCGGGGGGGGAAGAGACCCAGTACTTC	CASSQAGGEETQYF
TRBD1	TRBV20-1	14	TRBJ2-5	.	TGCAGTGCTAGATTAGGGACAGCTCAAGAGACCCAGTACTTC	CSARLGTAQETQYF
.	TRBV28	12	TRBJ1-2	.	TGTGCCAGCAGTTTGCAGGCAGATGGCTACACCTTC	CASSLQADGYTF
TRBD2	TRBV3-1	15	TRBJ2-7	.	TGTGCCAGCAGCCAACGAGCGGGGGCCTCCTACGAGCAGTACTTC	CASSQRAGASYEQYF
.	TRBV4-2	16	TRBJ2-3	.	TGTGCCAGCAGCCAAGATCTCCCGGAGGGTGGGGATACGCAGTATTTT	CASSQDLPEGGDTQYF
.	TRBV7-2	17	TRBJ2-2	many	TGTGCCAGCAGCCATAGGCTAAGGGGTAGTAAGACCGGGGAGCTGTTTTTT	CASSHRLRGSKTGELFF
TRBD1	TRBV20-1	15	TRBJ1-6	.	TGCAGTGCTCTACTCGGACAGGTTGAAAATTCACCCCTCCACTTT	CSALLGQVENSPLHF
.	TRBV11-2	17	TRBJ2-1	.	TGTGCCAGCAGCTTAGCAGTGAGCGGGCCCCCTTACAATGAGCAGTTCTTC	CASSLAVSGPPYNEQFF
.	TRBV12-3/TRBV12-4	14	TRBJ2-3	.	TGTGCCAGCAGTGGCAGAGTGGCCGCAGATACGCAGTATTTT	CASSGRVAADTQYF
.	TRBV4-1	15	TRBJ1-4	.	TGCGCCAGCAGCCAAGGAACGGGGGCTCGAGAAAAACTGTTTTTT	CASSQGTGAREKLFF
TRBD2	TRBV5-1	16	TRBJ2-5	.	TGCGCCAGCAGCTCCCGACTAGCGGGGTCAAAAGAGACCCAGTACTTC	CASSSRLAGSKETQYF
.	TRBV2	16	TRBJ2-3	many	TGTGCCAGCAGACACGGGACGGACGCTAGCACAGATACGCAGTATTTT	CASRHGTDASTDTQYF
.	TRBV21-1	14	TRBJ1-2	few	TGTGCCAGGCGAGGGGAAGGGGGCTGTAATGGCTACACCTTC	CARRGEGGCNGYTF
TRBD2	TRBV29-1	14	TRBJ2-1	.	TGCAGCGTCGCGCGACTAGCGGGGTACAATGAGCAGTTCTTC	CSVARLAGYNEQFF
TRBD2	TRBV5-1	14	TRBJ2-1	.	TGCGCCAGCAGCTTAGAGCGGGGGGAAGATGAGCAGTTCTTC	CASSLERGEDEQFF
.	TRBV6-2/TRBV6-3	11	TRBJ1-1	few	TGTGCCAGCAGTTACCCCGGGGGGGCTTTCTTT	CASSYPGGAFF
.	TRBV11-2	16	TRBJ1-2	.	TGTGCCAGCAGCCCGCTTACGGACACAATTAACTATAGCTACACCTTC	CASSPLTDTINYSYTF
.	TRBV29-1	13	TRBJ2-3	.	TGCAGCGTAGTAGGGGGATTCACAGATACGCAGTATTTT	CSVVGGFTDTQYF
TRBD1	TRBV7-6	12	TRBJ1-2	.	TGTGCCAGCAGCTTCGACAGGGTTGGCTACACCTTC	CASSFDRVGYTF
TRBD1	TRBV10-1	15	TRBJ1-2	.	TGCGCCAGCAGTGAATCGACAGGGTCTAACTATGGCTACACCTTC	CASSESTGSNYGYTF
TRBD2	TRBV5-8	13	TRBJ2-5	.	TGTGCCAGCAGGAGGACTAGGGTCACGGCCCAGTACTTC	CASRRTRVTAQYF
.	TRBV15	16	TRBJ1-5	.	TGTGCCACCAGCAGATACCCCAGACAGACAAATCAGCCCCAGCATTTT	CATSRYPRQTNQPQHF
TRBD1	TRBV9	15	TRBJ1-1	.	TGTGCCAGCAGCTTCCCCCCAGGGGGAGGCCCTCGAGCTTTCTTT	CASSFPPGGGPRAFF
TRBD2	TRBV5-1	18	TRBJ2-6	.	TGCGCCAGCAGCTTGAGGGACTCCGGGAGGACTGGGGCCAACGTCCTGACTTTC	CASSLRDSGRTGANVLTF
TRBD1	TRBV28	15	TRBJ1-2	.	TGTGCCAGCAGTCCTTCGGTCTGGACAGGGCAAGGCTACACCTTC	CASSPSVWTGQGYTF
.	TRBV6-2/TRBV6-3	14	TRBJ2-7	.	TGTGCCAGCAGTTTGCTCGCGGCAATAAATGAGCAGTACTTC	CASSLLAAINEQYF
TRBD2	TRBV20-1	13	TRBJ2-5	once	TGCAGTGCCCCGGTAGCGGGGGAAGGGACCCAGTACTTC	CSAPVAGEGTQYF
.	TRBV4-1	14	TRBJ1-2	.	TGCGCCAGCAGCCAAGGGCCTGGGGGTTATGGCTACACCTTC	CASSQGPGGYGYTF
.	TRBV12-3/TRBV12-4	13	TRBJ1-5	.	TGTGCCAGCAGTTTAGTCTGGGATCAGCCCCAGCATTTT	CASSLVWDQPQHF
.	TRBV20-1	15	TRBJ2-3	.	TGCAGTGCTAGATCCCAGACAGGTAGCACAGATACGCAGTATTTT	CSARSQTGSTDTQYF
TRBD1	TRBV7-9	13	TRBJ1-6	few	TGTGCCAGCAGCTTGACAGGGGATTCACCCCTCCACTTT	CASSLTGDSPLHF
.	TRBV6-1	13	TRBJ1-2	.	TGTGCCAGCAGTGAGACAGGCACAGGCGGCTACACCTTC	CASSETGTGGYTF
.	TRBV6-5	15	TRBJ1-2	few	TGTGCCAGCAGTTCGGCTCGACGGCGAAGCTATGGCTACACCTTC	CASSSARRRSYGYTF
.	TRBV5-1	13	TRBJ2-1	few	TGCGCCAGCAGCTTCGGAGACTACAATGAGCAGTTCTTC	CASSFGDYNEQFF